This T cell receptor (beta chain) is drawn from a study of response to subunit inactivated influenza vaccine. TCRdb called the RT-PCR reads again in MiXCR, with one record for every CDR3 protein. The sample holds about 520,000 distinct CDR3 sequences, about 25% seen once. This clonotype was seen more than once but under ten times. The antigen remains unidentified. Study-wide findings and caveats: Each seasonal influenza vaccination, the authors suggested, recruits few new T cells.

Sequences were derived from CD4+ T cells sorted from PBMCs, sampled more than 4 days after vaccination. This TCR derives from a man between 50 and 59 years old who received an inactivated influenza vaccine.

CDR3 coding DNA: TGTGCCAGCAGCTTATTGGGGAACTATGGCTACACCTTC. The encoded protein is CASSLLGNYGYTF. This chain links TRBV7-9 with TRBJ1-2; the D is unclear. The germline V gene has CDR1 SEHNR and CDR2 FQNEAQ (reference sequence). The CDR3 runs 13 residues. Trimming took off 2 bases at V and 2 bases at J, with 6 bases between the two ends.